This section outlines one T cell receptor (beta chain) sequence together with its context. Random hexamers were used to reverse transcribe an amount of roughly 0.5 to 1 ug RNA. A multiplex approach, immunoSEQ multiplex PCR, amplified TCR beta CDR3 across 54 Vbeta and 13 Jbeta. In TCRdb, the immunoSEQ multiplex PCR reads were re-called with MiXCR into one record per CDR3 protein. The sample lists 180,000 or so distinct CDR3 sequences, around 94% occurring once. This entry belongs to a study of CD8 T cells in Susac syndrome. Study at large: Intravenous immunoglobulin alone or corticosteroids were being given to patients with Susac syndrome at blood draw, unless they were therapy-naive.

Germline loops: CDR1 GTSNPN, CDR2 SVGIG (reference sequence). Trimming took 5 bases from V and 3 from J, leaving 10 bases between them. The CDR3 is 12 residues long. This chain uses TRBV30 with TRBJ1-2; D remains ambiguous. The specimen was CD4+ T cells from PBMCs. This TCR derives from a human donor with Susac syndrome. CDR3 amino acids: CAWGENDYGYTF. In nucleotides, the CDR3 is TGTGCCTGGGGAGAGAACGACTATGGCTACACCTTC.